Below are 14 T cell receptor beta chains sequenced from a single sample in a study of cytomegalovirus exposure and HLA in healthy donors. A multiplex PCR was run with 60 Vbeta primers and 13 Jbeta primers. Using immunoSEQ multiplex PCR, the repertoire was profiled, and TCRdb retains in-frame clones only, with some absent. The repertoire has some 170,000 clones, 80% to 90% of them found once; the top ten carry 4.9%. Sequencing was done on a sample of PBMCs. The receptors were gathered from a woman younger than 35 in good health and CMV-seropositive.

This chain joins TRBV27 and TRBJ2-1; 7 bases are shared with TRBD2. The J segment lost 4 bases and the V segment lost 1 base, leaving 7 bases of the junction unmatched. CDR3 length: 16 amino acids. The germline V gene encodes CDR1 MNHEY and CDR2 SMNVEV (reference sequence). The CDR3 here is CASSLFSSGIYNEQFF. The CDR3 nucleotides are TGTGCCAGCAGTTTATTTTCCAGCGGGATATACAATGAGCAGTTCTTC.

Only a few counts were recorded for this clone. The J gene is TRBJ1-2, the V gene TRBV23-1; D perhaps matches TRBD1 (6 bases). TRBV23-1 qualifies as an ORF whose function is uncertain. Deletions cut 0 bases from V and 3 bases from J, with 8 bases between. The CDR3 covers 14 residues. The CDR3: CASSQSRTDYGYTF. Written as DNA, the CDR3 is TGCGCCAGCAGTCAATCGAGGACAGACTATGGCTACACCTTC.

On this clone: The same CDR3 can be traced to other DNA sequences in this sample. This rearrangement joins TRBV28 to TRBJ1-6; tentative D call: TRBD1 (6 bases). Germline CDR1 is MDHEN and CDR2 is SYDVKM. V gave up 6 bases and J gave up 8 bases, with 8 bases separating them. The CDR3 runs to 12 residues. The DNA for the CDR3 is TGTGCCAGCAGCTCAGGGGATTCACCCCTCCACTTT. Its protein product is CASSSGDSPLHF.

This chain connects TRBV5-6 to TRBJ2-7; D ambiguous. The CDR3 spans 13 residues. The V gene's germline CDR1 is SGHDT and CDR2 YYEEEE. V lost 2 bases and J 6 bases, leaving 12 bases between the germline ends. CDR3 region: CASSFEIRGEQYF. Here the CDR3 DNA reads TGTGCCAGCAGCTTTGAGATTCGCGGCGAGCAGTACTTC.

The chain links TRBV6-1 to TRBJ2-1; 8 nucleotides line up with TRBD1. The CDR3 runs to 14 residues. The V gene end was trimmed by 7 bases and the J gene end by 0 bases; junction bases not matched to a gene: 2. Germline CDR1 reads MNHNS; CDR2 reads SASEGT. The chain's CDR3 is CASTGQGSYNEQFF. The DNA of the CDR3 is TGTGCCAGCACAGGACAGGGCTCCTACAATGAGCAGTTCTTC.

This clone has a handful of counts. This chain uses TRBV4-2 with TRBJ2-5; weak D call: TRBD2 (6 bases). Germline V gives CDR1 LGHNA, CDR2 YNFKEQ. The CDR3 has 18 amino acids. Trimming stripped 0 bases from V and 0 bases from J, with 17 bases between. The CDR3 DNA follows: TGTGCCAGCAGCCAAGAGGGGGGAAGGGCTCACTACCAAGAGACCCAGTACTTC. Protein: CASSQEGGRAHYQETQYF.

The rearrangement links TRBV5-1 to TRBJ2-1; 8 nucleotides line up with TRBD2. This CDR3 comprises 13 residues. The germline gives CDR1 SGHRS, CDR2 YFSETQ. Trimming cost V 4 bases and J 5 bases; bases outside gene matches: 2. The CDR3 DNA reads as TGCGCCAGCAGCCAGGGACTAGACAATGAGCAGTTCTTC. Protein product: CASSQGLDNEQFF.

There are a few counts of this clone. The chain uses TRBV6-5 and TRBJ2-1; D not certain. Germline lookup yields CDR1 MNHEY and CDR2 SVGAGI. Trimming pared 0 bases from V and 4 bases from J, leaving 10 bases between. The CDR3 totals 15 residues. The CDR3 nucleotides are TGTGCCAGCAGTTACTCGATAGCAGTATACAATGAGCAGTTCTTC. Translating gives CASSYSIAVYNEQFF.

The chain recombines TRBV6-1 with TRBJ1-5; the D gene is possibly TRBD1 (5 bases). The CDR3 length is 17 residues. Trimming stripped 2 bases from V and 2 bases from J, with 16 bases between. CDR1 and CDR2 from the germline V gene are MNHNS and SASEGT. The CDR3 spells CASSEWGEVERNQPQHF. CDR3 nucleotide sequence: TGTGCCAGCAGTGAATGGGGGGAGGTGGAGCGCAATCAGCCCCAGCATTTT.

The chain has TRBV4-1 and TRBJ1-6; no firm D call. V lost 1 base, J lost 7 bases, and 14 bases lay in between. This CDR3 is 16 amino acids long. Germline V lookup: CDR1 MGHRA, CDR2 YSYEKL. CDR3 nucleotide sequence: TGCGCCAGCAGCCAAGCCTCCACCTTTGAGAATTCACCCCTCCACTTT. It codes for CASSQASTFENSPLHF.

In DNA, the CDR3 is TGTGCCTGGAGTGTACAGTACAGGGCCCCGGGTGGCTACACCTTC. Its translation is CAWSVQYRAPGGYTF. The rearrangement links TRBV30 to TRBJ1-2, with a weak D call TRBD1 (6 bases). Germline V gene data show CDR1 as GTSNPN and CDR2 as SVGIG (reference sequence). The length of the CDR3 is 15 residues. Between the trimmed V and J ends, which lost 0 bases and 7 bases, there was a span of 18 bases. Full variable domain (remainder filled in from reference TRBV30 and TRBJ1-2): SQTIHQWPATLVQPVGSPLSLECTVEGTSNPNLYWYRQAAGRGLQLLFYSVGIGQISSEVPQNLSASRPQDRQFILSSKKLLLSDSGFYLCAWSVQYRAPGGYTFGSGTRLTVV.

Note on this clone: At one end, the junction sequence differs from germline, possibly due to a read error. The gene calls are TRBV5-6 and TRBJ1-4; no reliable D call. CDR1 and CDR2 from the germline V gene are SGHDT and YYEEEE. The CDR3 contains 16 residues. CDR3 sequence: CAGSQAGLSTNEKLFF. The CDR3 region has the DNA TGTGCCGGCAGCCAAGCGGGCCTTTCAACTAATGAAAAACTGTTTTTT.

The rearrangement uses TRBV6-5 and TRBJ2-7, with D unresolved. The CDR3 sequence is 14 residues long. Germline V CDR1 and CDR2: MNHEY, SVGAGI. V shed 5 bases and J shed 0 bases, with 11 bases lying between them. The CDR3 loop is CASSAFGSSYEQYF. CDR3 bases: TGTGCCAGCAGTGCCTTCGGGTCCTCCTACGAGCAGTACTTC.

This rearrangement joins TRBV28 to TRBJ2-7, with D possibly matching TRBD2 (7 bases). Germline assignment: CDR1 MDHEN and CDR2 SYDVKM. V shed 1 base and J shed 3 bases, with 13 bases lying between them. This CDR3 region has 15 residues. The CDR3 region has the DNA TGTGCCAGCAGTTTATCCCGGGGGGCCTACTACGAGCAGTACTTC. Protein: CASSLSRGAYYEQYF.